This T cell receptor beta chain was identified in a study of tumor and adjacent non-tumor tissue in lung cancer. Looking at the study overall: Aged about 31 to 80 years, patients included roughly ten men and roughly five women with stage I to III disease. Study-wide results and caveats: Top 100 clones took a larger repertoire share in normal lung. Significantly higher TCR diversity was found in tumor than normal lung.

With respect to this clonotype: As yet, its antigen is unknown. A read error may account for a junction end that differs from germline.

The germline gives CDR1 MNHEY, CDR2 SVGAGI. The CDR3 is 15 amino acids. No cell sorting was done before RNA was extracted from the tissue. TCRbeta libraries were built with three rounds of nested PCR, modified from ARM-PCR. One entry per CDR3 protein results from TCRdb running MiXCR on the multiplex PCR reads. The data show 60,000 to 85,000 distinct CDR3 sequences, roughly 72% seen once. This clonotype was obtained from a man in his 60s with non-small cell lung cancer. Sequences were obtained from lung tumor tissue. The chain uses TRBV6-5 and TRBJ1-1; the D gene is possibly TRBD1 (5 bases). This chain's CDR3 is CTSSYYRRGGAEAFF. The CDR3 DNA reads as TGTACCAGCAGTTACTACCGTAGGGGTGGGGCTGAGGCTTTCTTT.